This is a list of T cell receptor beta chains from one sample in a study of blood T cell repertoires in COVID-19. Sequenced by immunoSEQ multiplex PCR; TCRdb stores in-frame clones only, minus some. This table has 120,000 or so clones, 75% to 85% appearing once. The sequencing sample was made of peripheral blood. The receptors were sampled from a woman aged 50 to 60 with acute or convalescent COVID-19. The conserved cysteine and the conserved F or W are not part of the CDR3 here.

V gene,CDR3 length,CDR3 protein
TRBV7-2,10,ASSLGGDGYT
TRBV7-9,11,ASSLQQGYGYT
TRBV20-1,12,SASSGQGTSPLH
TRBV2,12,ASRETGGAVEAF
TRBV24-1,11,ATSEQGRTEAF
TRBV2,19,ASSDPRRLAGGNFKTDTQY
TRBV6-5,10,ASRTGKSEAF
TRBV3-1/TRBV3-2,13,ASRPNSGSGFEQY
TRBV11-2,13,ASSLDQVSVTEAF
TRBV28,15,ASSFLKSGITNEKLF
TRBV9,14,ASSVGQGLVGNTIY
TRBV4-1,15,ASSQSPGTSVSYEQY
TRBV27,13,ASSLKPGSNQPQH
TRBV12-3/TRBV12-4,11,ASSLAQKYEQY
TRBV12-3/TRBV12-4,10,ASSSQVGPQH
TRBV9,14,ASSVGADPEDEKLF
TRBV27,13,ASSFDRAGDYGYT
TRBV5-4,14,ASSQDSHSTNEKLF
TRBV7-2,12,ASSPPFDAVGYT
TRBV27,12,ASSFTRSSYEQY
TRBV6-5,12,ASRGWVSGETQY
TRBV5-8,13,ASSSQQGASYGYT
TRBV6-4,16,ASSDSPSGVGSYNEQF
TRBV19,12,ASTSGASWGEQF
TRBV19,11,ASSISGRTEAF
TRBV4-1,14,ASSRGRAGEGETQY
TRBV5-1,11,ASSYSANTEAF
TRBV3-1/TRBV3-2,10,ASSQARGVHT
TRBV27,10,ASSSTGDEQY
TRBV4-1,12,ASSQDRPNEKLF
TRBV5-1,13,ASSLQGALGNTIY
TRBV7-9,16,ASSLAGASGGSYNEQF
TRBV4-2,12,ASSRGRGDYGYT
TRBV6-5,11,ASSYRRGETQY
TRBV19,15,ASSPRQGGATNEKLF